This TCR beta chain came from a study of blood T cell repertoires in COVID-19. Looking at the study overall: Acute-phase and convalescent COVID-19 samples originated in the United States, Italy and Spain.

Some clones are missing from TCRdb's copy, which holds only in-frame ones; the method was immunoSEQ multiplex PCR. The repertoire has under 500,000 clones, roughly 89% of them found once; the top ten carry 4.3%. From germline, CDR1 is MDHEN and CDR2 SYDVKM. The CDR3 spans 17 residues. J gave up 1 base and V 4 bases, and 10 bases lay outside the gene matches. This TCR was recovered from a woman aged 30 to 39 with acute or convalescent COVID-19. The genes are TRBV28 and TRBJ2-3, with TRBD2 matching 8 bases. Sequencing was performed on peripheral blood. The CDR3 DNA reads as TGTGCCAGCAGTTCAGGGATTCGGCGGGGGGGCACAGATACGCAGTATTTT. Protein: CASSSGIRRGGTDTQYF.